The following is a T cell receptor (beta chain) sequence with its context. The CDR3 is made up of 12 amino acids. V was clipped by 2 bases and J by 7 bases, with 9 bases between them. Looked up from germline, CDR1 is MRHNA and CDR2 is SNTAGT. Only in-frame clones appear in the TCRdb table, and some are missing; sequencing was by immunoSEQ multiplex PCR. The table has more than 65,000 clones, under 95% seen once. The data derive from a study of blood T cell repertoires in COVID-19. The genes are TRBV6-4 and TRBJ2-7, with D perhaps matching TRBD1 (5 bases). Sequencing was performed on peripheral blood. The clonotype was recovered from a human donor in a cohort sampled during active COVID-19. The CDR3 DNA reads TGTGCCAGCAGTGACAGGGGTGGGGAGCAGTACTTC. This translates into CASSDRGGEQYF.